The TCR beta chain described here comes from a study of OX40 agonist ivuxolimab in advanced cancers. Overall study context: Of the participants, about 40% had some prior anti-PD-1, anti-PD-L1 or anti-CTLA-4 therapy, which was allowed.

Trimming removed 4 bases from V and 1 base from J, with 9 bases in between. This CDR3 has 14 amino acids. Germline values: CDR1 SGHRS, CDR2 YFSETQ. Generated by immunoSEQ multiplex PCR, the TCRdb table keeps only in-frame clones and is missing some. This table has under 100,000 clones, nearly 90% appearing once. The receptor comes from an adult with an advanced solid tumor such as melanoma, head and neck, liver or kidney cancer. The rearrangement joins TRBV5-1 to TRBJ2-1; D is unclear. The source was CD4+ or CD8+ T cells sorted from blood, collected in a trial of the OX40 agonist ivuxolimab. DNA for the CDR3: TGCGCCAGCAGCCCGCGTTGGTCCTACAATGAGCAGTTCTTC. Protein product: CASSPRWSYNEQFF.